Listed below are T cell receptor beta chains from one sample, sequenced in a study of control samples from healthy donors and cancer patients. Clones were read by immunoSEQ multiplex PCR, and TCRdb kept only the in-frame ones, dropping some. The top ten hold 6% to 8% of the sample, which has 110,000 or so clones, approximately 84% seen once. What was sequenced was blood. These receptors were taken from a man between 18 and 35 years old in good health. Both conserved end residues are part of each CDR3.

cdr3_aa: CASSQGPGTMNTEAFF; j_call: TRBJ1-1; v_call: TRBV4-1
cdr3_aa: CASSVVGYEQYF; j_call: TRBJ2-7; v_call: TRBV2
cdr3_aa: CASSRETENTDTQYF; j_call: TRBJ2-3; v_call: TRBV25-1
cdr3_aa: CASSESAVEGNTIYF; j_call: TRBJ1-3; v_call: TRBV10-2
cdr3_aa: CASSLGRDGDTEAFF; j_call: TRBJ1-1; v_call: TRBV11-2
cdr3_aa: CASTAWGAGYNEQFF; j_call: TRBJ2-1; v_call: TRBV5-6
cdr3_aa: CASSSGHTGELFF; j_call: TRBJ2-2; v_call: TRBV13
cdr3_aa: CASARRGEIQETQYF; j_call: TRBJ2-5; v_call: TRBV5-1
cdr3_aa: CASSQVNRGQETQYF; j_call: TRBJ2-5; v_call: TRBV14
cdr3_aa: CASSLEAGVSNQPQHF; j_call: TRBJ1-5; v_call: TRBV7-8